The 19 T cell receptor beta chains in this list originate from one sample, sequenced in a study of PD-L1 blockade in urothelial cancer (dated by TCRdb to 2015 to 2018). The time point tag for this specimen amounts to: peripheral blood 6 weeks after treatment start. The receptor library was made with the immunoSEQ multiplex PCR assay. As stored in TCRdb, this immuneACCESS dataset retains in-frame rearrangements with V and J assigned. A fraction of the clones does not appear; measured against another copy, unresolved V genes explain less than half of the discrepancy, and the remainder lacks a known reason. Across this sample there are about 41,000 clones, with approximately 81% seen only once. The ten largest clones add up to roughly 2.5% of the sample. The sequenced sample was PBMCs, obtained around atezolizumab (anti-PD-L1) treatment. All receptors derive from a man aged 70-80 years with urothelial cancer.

CDR3 residues: CSAAQTSGDYNEQFF. DNA of the CDR3: TGCAGCGCGGCCCAGACTAGCGGGGACTACAATGAGCAGTTCTTC. The chain has TRBV29-1 and TRBJ2-1, with TRBD2 matching 11 bases. Germline values: CDR1 SQVTM, CDR2 ANQGSEA. The CDR3 covers 15 residues. The V segment lost 7 bases and the J segment 3 bases; nucleotides outside the gene matches: 8.

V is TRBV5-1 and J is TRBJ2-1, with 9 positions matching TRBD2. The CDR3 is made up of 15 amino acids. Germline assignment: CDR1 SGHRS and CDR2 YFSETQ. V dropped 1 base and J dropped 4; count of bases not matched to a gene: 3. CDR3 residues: CASSLRTSAYNEQFF. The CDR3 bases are TGCGCCAGCAGCTTGAGGACTAGCGCATACAATGAGCAGTTCTTC.

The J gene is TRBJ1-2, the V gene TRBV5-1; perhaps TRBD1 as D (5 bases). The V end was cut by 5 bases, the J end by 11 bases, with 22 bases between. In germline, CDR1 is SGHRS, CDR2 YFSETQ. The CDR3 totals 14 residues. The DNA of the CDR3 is TGCGCCAGCAGTCTTGGAGGGGTTGACAGAGAATACACCTTC. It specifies CASSLGGVDREYTF.

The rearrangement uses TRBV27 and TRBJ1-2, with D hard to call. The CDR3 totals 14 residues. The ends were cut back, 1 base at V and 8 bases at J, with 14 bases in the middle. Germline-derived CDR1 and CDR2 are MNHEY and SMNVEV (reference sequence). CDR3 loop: CASSLYSLGGGYTF. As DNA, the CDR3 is TGTGCCAGCAGTTTATATAGCCTCGGCGGCGGCTACACCTTC.

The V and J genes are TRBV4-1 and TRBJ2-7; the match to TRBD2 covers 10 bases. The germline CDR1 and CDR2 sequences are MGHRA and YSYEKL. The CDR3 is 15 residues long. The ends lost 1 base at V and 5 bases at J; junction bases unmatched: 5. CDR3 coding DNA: TGCGCCAGCAGCCAAGGGGCTAGCGGGAGCGACGAGCAGTACTTC. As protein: CASSQGASGSDEQYF.

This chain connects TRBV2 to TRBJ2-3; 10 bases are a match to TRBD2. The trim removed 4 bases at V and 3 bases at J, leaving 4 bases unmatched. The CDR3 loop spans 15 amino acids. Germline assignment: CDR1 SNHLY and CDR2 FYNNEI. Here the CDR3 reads CASSGGAGGTDTQYF. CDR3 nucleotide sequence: TGTGCCAGCAGTGGCGGAGCGGGAGGGACAGATACGCAGTATTTT.

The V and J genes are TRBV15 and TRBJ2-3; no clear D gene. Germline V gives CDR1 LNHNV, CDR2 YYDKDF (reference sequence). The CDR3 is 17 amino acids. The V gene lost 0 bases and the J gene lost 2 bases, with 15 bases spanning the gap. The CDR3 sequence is CATSRDLGSWSTDTQYF. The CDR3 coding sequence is TGTGCCACCAGCAGAGATCTGGGCTCCTGGTCCACAGATACGCAGTATTTT.

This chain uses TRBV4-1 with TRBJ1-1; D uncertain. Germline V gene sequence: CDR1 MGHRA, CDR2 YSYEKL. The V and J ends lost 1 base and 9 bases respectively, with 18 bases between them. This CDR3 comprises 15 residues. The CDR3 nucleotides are TGCGCCAGCAGCCAAGGATGGCTCGCGGATCCCCAAGCTTTCTTT. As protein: CASSQGWLADPQAFF.

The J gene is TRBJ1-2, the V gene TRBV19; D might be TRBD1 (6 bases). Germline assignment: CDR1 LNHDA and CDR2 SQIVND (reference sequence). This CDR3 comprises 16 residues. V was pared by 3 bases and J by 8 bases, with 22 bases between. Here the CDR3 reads CASSMGQGKSFSGYTF. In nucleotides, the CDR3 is TGTGCCAGTAGTATGGGGCAGGGGAAGTCATTCAGCGGCTACACCTTC.

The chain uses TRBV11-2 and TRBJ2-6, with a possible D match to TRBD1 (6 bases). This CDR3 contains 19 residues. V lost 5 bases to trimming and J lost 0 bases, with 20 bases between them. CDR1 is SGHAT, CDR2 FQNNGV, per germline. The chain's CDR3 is CASSPRTVLRPSGANVLTF. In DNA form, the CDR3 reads TGTGCCAGCAGCCCCCGGACAGTACTACGACCCTCTGGGGCCAACGTCCTGACTTTC. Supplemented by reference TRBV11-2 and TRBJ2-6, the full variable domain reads EAGVAQSPRYKIIEKRQSVAFWCNPISGHATLYWYQQILGQGPKLLIQFQNNGVVDDSQLPKDRFSAERLKGVDSTLKIQPAKLEDSAVYLCASSPRTVLRPSGANVLTFGAGSRLTVL.

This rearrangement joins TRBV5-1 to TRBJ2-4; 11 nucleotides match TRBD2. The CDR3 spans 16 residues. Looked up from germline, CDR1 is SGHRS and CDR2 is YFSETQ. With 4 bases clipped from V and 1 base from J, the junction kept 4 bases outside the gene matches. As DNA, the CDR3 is TGCGCCAGCAGCGCGGTAGCGGGAGGGGCCAAAAACATTCAGTACTTC. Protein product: CASSAVAGGAKNIQYF.

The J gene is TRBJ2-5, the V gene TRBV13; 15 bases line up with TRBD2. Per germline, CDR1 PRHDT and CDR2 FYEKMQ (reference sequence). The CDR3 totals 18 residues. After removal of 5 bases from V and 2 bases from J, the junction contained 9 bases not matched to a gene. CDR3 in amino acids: CASSQGGTSGRLQETQYF. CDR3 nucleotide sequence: TGTGCCAGCAGCCAAGGGGGGACTAGCGGGAGGTTACAAGAGACCCAGTACTTC.

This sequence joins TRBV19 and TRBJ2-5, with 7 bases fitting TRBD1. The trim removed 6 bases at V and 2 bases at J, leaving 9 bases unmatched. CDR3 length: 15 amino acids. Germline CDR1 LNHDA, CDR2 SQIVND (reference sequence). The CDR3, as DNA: TGTGCCAGTAGCCACCCGGGACAGACACAAGAGACCCAGTACTTC. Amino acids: CASSHPGQTQETQYF.

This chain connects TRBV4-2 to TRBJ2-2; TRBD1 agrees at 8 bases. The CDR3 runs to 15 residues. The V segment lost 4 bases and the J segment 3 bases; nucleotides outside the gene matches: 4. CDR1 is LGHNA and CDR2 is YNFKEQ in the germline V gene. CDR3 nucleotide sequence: TGTGCCAGCAGCCCCCCGGACAGGGACACCGGGGAGCTGTTTTTT. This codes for CASSPPDRDTGELFF.

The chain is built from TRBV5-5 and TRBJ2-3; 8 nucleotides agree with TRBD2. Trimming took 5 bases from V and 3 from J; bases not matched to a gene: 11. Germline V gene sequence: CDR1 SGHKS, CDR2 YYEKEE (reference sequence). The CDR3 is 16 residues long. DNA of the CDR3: TGTGCCAGCAGGCCTGGGATTAGCGGGAATACAGATACGCAGTATTTT. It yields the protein CASRPGISGNTDTQYF.

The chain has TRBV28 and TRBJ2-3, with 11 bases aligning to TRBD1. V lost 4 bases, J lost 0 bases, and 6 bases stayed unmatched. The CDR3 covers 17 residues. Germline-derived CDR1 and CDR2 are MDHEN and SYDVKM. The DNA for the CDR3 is TGTGCCAGCAGTTCCCCCGGGACAGGGGGTAGCACAGATACGCAGTATTTT. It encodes CASSSPGTGGSTDTQYF.

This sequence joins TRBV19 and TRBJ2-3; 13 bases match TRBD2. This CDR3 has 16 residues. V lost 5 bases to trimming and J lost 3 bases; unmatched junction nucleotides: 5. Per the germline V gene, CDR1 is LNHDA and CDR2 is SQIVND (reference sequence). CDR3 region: CASSLLAGGRTDTQYF. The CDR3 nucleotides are TGTGCCAGTAGTCTACTAGCGGGAGGGCGGACAGATACGCAGTATTTT.

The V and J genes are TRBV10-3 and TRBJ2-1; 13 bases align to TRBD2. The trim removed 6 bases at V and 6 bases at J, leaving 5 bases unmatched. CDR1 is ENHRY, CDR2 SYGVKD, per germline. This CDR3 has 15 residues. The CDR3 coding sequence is TGTGCCATCAGCGGACTAGCGGGAGTCGGCAATGAGCAGTTCTTC. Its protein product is CAISGLAGVGNEQFF.

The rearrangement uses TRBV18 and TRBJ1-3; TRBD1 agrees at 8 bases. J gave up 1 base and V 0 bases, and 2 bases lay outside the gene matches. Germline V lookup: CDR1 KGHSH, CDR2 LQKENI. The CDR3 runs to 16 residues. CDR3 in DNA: TGTGCCAGCTCACCACCGGACAGGGCATCTGGAAACACCATATATTTT. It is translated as CASSPPDRASGNTIYF.